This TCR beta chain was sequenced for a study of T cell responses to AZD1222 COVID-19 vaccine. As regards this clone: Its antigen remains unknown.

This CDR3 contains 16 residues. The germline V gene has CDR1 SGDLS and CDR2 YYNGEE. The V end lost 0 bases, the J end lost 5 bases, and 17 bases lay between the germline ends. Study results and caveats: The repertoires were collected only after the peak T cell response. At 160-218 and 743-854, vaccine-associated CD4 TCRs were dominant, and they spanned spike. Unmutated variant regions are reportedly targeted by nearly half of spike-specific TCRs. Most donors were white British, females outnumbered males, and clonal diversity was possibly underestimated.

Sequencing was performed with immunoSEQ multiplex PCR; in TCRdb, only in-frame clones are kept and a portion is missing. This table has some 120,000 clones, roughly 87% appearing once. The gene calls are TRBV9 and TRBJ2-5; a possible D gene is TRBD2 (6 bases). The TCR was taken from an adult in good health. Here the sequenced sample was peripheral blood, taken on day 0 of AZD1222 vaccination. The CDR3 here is CASSVGGSGGLETQYF. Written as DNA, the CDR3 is TGTGCCAGCAGCGTAGGGGGTAGCGGCGGTCTGGAGACCCAGTACTTC. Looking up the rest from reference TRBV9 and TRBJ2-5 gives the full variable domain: DSGVTQTPKHLITATGQRVTLRCSPRSGDLSVYWYQQSLDQGLQFLIQYYNGEERAKGNILERFSAQQFPDLHSELNLSSLELGDSALYFCASSVGGSGGLETQYFGPGTRLLVL.